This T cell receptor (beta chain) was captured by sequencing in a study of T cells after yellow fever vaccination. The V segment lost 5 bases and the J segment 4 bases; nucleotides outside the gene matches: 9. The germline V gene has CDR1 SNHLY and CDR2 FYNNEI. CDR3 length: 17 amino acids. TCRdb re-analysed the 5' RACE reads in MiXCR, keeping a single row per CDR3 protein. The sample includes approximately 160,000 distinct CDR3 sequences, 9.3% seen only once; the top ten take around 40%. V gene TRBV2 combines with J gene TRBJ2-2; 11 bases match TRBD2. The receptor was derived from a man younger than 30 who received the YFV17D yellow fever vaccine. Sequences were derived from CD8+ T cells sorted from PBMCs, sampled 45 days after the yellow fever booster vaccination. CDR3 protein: CASSNSGLAATTGELFF. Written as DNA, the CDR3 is TGTGCCAGCAGTAACTCGGGACTAGCGGCTACCACCGGGGAGCTGTTTTTT.